This T cell receptor (beta chain) was obtained from a study of T-cell memory formation after mild COVID-19. From 5'RACE with constant-segment primers came TCR alpha and TCR beta cDNA libraries that carried sample barcodes and UMIs. One entry per CDR3 protein, called by TCRdb with MiXCR from the 5' RACE reads. The sample lists 450,000 to 650,000 distinct CDR3 sequences, under 20% occurring once. Germline V gives CDR1 MGHDK, CDR2 SYGVNS. The V gene lost 2 bases and the J gene lost 7 bases, with 5 bases spanning the gap. The CDR3 loop spans 11 amino acids. The sequenced sample was PBMCs or a T cell subset sorted from them (not recorded which). The clonotype originates from an adult woman who had mild COVID-19 (a few samples of this study predate the infection). Cell type and time point are not known. The rearrangement joins TRBV25-1 to TRBJ1-1; D remains ambiguous. The CDR3 here is CASSEANEAFF. DNA of the CDR3: TGTGCCAGCAGTGAAGCAAATGAAGCTTTCTTT.